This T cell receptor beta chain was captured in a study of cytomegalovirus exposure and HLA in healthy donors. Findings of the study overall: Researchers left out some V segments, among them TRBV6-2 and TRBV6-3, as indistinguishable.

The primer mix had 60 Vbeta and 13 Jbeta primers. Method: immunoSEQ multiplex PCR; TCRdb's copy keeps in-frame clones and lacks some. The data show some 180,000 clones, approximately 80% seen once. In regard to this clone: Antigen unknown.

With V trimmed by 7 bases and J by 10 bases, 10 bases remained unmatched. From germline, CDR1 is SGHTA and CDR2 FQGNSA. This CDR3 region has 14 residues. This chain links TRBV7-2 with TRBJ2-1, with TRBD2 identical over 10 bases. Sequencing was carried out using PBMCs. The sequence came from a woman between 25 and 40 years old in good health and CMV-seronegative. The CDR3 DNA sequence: TGTGCCAGCACCGCTAGCGGGAGAGGGGGGGAGCAGTTCTTC. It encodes CASTASGRGGEQFF.